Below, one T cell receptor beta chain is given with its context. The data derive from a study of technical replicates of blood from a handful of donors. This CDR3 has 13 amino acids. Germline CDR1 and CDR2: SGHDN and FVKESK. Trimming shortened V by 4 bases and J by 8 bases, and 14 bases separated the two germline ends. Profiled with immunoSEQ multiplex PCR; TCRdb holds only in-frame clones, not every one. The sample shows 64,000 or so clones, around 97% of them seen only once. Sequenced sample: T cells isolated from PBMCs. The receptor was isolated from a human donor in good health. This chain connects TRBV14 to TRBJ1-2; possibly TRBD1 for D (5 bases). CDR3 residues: CASSPGSGVGYTF. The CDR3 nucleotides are TGTGCCAGCAGCCCAGGGTCTGGGGTCGGCTACACCTTC.